This entry features one TCR beta chain sequence. The data were taken from a study of cytomegalovirus exposure and HLA in healthy donors. With 60 Vbeta and 13 Jbeta primers, the PCR was carried out. Generated by immunoSEQ multiplex PCR, the TCRdb table keeps only in-frame clones and is missing some. The sample yields 95,000 to 100,000 clones, 76% seen once. The germline CDR1 and CDR2 sequences are SGHNT and YYREEE (reference sequence). V was cut by 0 bases and J by 4 bases, with 10 bases left in between. This CDR3 is 15 amino acids long. The V call is TRBV5-4, the J call TRBJ2-2; D gene uncertain. Sequenced sample: PBMCs. The source is a middle-aged man in good health and CMV-seronegative. The CDR3 sequence: CASSLDSRSTGELFF. DNA of the CDR3: TGTGCCAGCAGCTTGGACAGCCGATCCACCGGGGAGCTGTTTTTT.